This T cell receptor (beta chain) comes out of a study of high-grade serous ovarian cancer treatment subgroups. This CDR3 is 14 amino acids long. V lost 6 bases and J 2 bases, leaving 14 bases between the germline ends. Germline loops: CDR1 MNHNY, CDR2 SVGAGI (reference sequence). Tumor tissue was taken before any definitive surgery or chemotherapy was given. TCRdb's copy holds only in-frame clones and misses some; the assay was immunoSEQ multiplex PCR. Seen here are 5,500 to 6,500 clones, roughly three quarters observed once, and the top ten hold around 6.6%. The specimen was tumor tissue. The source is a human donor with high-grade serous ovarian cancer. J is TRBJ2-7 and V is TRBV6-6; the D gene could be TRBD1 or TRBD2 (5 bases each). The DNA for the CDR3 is TGTGCCAGCAGGCAACCCGGGACCACCTACGAGCAGTACTTC. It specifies CASRQPGTTYEQYF.